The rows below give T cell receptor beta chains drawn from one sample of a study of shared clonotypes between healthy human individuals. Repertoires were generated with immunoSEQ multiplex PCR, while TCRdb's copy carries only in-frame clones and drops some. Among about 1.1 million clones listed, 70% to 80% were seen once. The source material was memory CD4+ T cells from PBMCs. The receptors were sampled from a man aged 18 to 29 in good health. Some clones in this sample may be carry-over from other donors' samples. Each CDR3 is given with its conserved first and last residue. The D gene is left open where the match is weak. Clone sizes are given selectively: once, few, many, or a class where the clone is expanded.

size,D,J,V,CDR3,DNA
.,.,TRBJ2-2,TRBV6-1,CASSEYYQGETGELFF,TGTGCCAGCAGTGAATATTATCAGGGTGAAACCGGGGAGCTGTTTTTT
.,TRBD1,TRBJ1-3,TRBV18,CASSPTGEVDTIYF,TGTGCCAGCTCACCCACAGGGGAGGTGGACACCATATATTTT
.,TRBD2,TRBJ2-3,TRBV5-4,CASSWRLAGSTDTQYF,TGTGCCAGCAGCTGGAGGCTAGCGGGGAGCACAGATACGCAGTATTTT
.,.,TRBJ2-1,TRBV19,CASTPRVGEQFF,TGTGCCAGTACCCCCAGGGTCGGTGAGCAGTTCTTC
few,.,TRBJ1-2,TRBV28,CASSVGQIYGYTF,TGTGCCAGCTCGGTCGGACAGATATATGGCTACACCTTC
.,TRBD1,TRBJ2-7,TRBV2,CASSSGTGGGYEQYF,TGTGCCAGCAGTTCCGGGACAGGGGGCGGTTACGAGCAGTACTTC
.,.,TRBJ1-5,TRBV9,CASSESPLNQPQHF,TGTGCCAGCAGCGAATCACCATTAAATCAGCCCCAGCATTTT
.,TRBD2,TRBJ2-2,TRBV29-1,CSVGEAGGRSGELFF,TGCAGCGTTGGCGAAGCGGGAGGACGGTCTGGGGAGCTGTTTTTT
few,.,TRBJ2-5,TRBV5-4,CASSLGGVQETQYF,TGTGCCAGCAGCTTGGGAGGGGTACAAGAGACCCAGTACTTC
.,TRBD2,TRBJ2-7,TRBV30,CAWSPAGTSPYEQYF,TGTGCCTGGAGTCCAGCGGGGACTAGTCCCTACGAGCAGTACTTC
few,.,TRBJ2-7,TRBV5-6,CASSLVVREYEQYF,TGTGCCAGCAGCTTGGTGGTCCGGGAGTACGAGCAGTACTTC
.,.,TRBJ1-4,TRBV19,CASMALGRTNEKLFF,TGTGCCAGTATGGCGTTGGGCAGAACTAATGAAAAACTGTTTTTT
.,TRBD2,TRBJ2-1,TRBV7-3,CASSLGTSGIYNEQFF,TGTGCCAGCAGCTTGGGGACTAGCGGGATTTACAATGAGCAGTTCTTC
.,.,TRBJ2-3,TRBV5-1,CASSLSGPSTDTQYF,TGCGCCAGCAGCTTGAGTGGGCCTAGCACAGATACGCAGTATTTT
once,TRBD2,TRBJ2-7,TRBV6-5,CASSYFGGENEQYF,TGTGCCAGCAGTTATTTCGGGGGGGAAAACGAGCAGTACTTC
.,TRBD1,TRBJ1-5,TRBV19,CASSIVGQGRGSNQPQHF,TGTGCCAGTAGTATAGTGGGACAGGGTAGGGGAAGCAATCAGCCCCAGCATTTT
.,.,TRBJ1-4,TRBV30,CAWSLGHNEKLFF,TGTGCCTGGAGCCTTGGTCACAATGAAAAACTGTTTTTT
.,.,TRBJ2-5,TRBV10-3,CAIRAGTGSETQYF,TGTGCCATCAGGGCCGGGACGGGCTCGGAGACCCAGTACTTC
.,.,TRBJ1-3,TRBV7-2,CASSLGGGAGNTIYF,TGTGCCAGCAGCTTAGGGGGCGGTGCTGGAAACACCATATATTTT
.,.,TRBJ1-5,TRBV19,CASSHLGGRQYSNQPQHF,TGTGCCAGTAGTCACCTCGGTGGGAGACAGTATAGCAATCAGCCCCAGCATTTT
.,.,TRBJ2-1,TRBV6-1,CASSDESRGGLLYNEQFF,TGTGCCAGCAGTGATGAGTCAAGAGGGGGACTCCTATACAATGAGCAGTTCTTC
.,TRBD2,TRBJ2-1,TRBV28,CASRLLAGVANEQFF,TGTGCCAGCAGATTACTAGCGGGAGTCGCCAATGAGCAGTTCTTC
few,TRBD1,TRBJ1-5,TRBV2,CASGITGGKGEPQHF,TGTGCCAGCGGGATTACAGGGGGCAAAGGGGAGCCCCAGCATTTT
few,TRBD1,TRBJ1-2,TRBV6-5,CASSPWGQGPGYTF,TGTGCCAGCAGCCCGTGGGGACAGGGGCCTGGCTACACCTTC
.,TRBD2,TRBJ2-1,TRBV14,CASSPSGRDEQFF,TGTGCCAGCAGCCCTAGCGGGAGGGATGAGCAGTTCTTC
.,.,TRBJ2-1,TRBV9,CASSGRSTSYNEQFF,TGTGCCAGCAGCGGAAGGTCAACTAGCTACAATGAGCAGTTCTTC
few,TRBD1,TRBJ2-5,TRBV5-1,CASSLVGTGGMETQYF,TGCGCCAGCAGCTTGGTAGGGACAGGCGGTATGGAGACCCAGTACTTC
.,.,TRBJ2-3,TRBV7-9,CASSQADTQYF,TGTGCCAGCAGCCAGGCAGATACGCAGTATTTT
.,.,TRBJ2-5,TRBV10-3,CAIQTRTEETQYF,TGTGCCATCCAGACCCGGACCGAAGAGACCCAGTACTTC
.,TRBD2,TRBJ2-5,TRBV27,CASSGLAADQETQYF,TGTGCCAGCAGTGGACTAGCGGCCGATCAAGAGACCCAGTACTTC
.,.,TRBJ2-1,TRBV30,CAWGGSDRYNEQFF,TGTGCCTGGGGGGGCTCGGACAGATACAATGAGCAGTTCTTC
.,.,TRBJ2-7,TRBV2,CASSLLTSYEQYF,TGTGCCAGCAGTCTCCTGACCTCCTACGAGCAGTACTTC
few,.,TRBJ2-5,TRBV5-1,CASSPSGLTKETQYF,TGCGCCAGCAGCCCCTCCGGCCTCACGAAAGAGACCCAGTACTTC